Listed below are T cell receptor beta chains from one sample, sequenced in a study of post-analysis software for immune sequencing data. TCRdb itself ran the PCR reads through MiXCR, one entry per CDR3 protein. The table includes roughly 580,000 distinct CDR3 sequences, roughly two fifths detected once. Sequenced sample: blood. The receptors come from a girl under 18 with multiple sclerosis. Both conserved end residues are part of each CDR3. The D gene is left open where the match is weak. Clone size is stated in some rows and not others, as once, few, many or a class when expanded.

j_gene | d_gene | v_gene | abundance | CDR3nt | CDR3aa
TRBJ2-5 | TRBD1 | TRBV20-1 | . | TGCAGTGCTAGAGATGGGGGACAGGGATGGGAGGCCCAGTACTTC | CSARDGGQGWEAQYF
TRBJ2-3 | . | TRBV4-1 | few | TGCGCCAGCAGCCAAGACCGACAGACACTTAGCACAGATACGCAGTATTTT | CASSQDRQTLSTDTQYF
TRBJ2-7 | . | TRBV4-1 | few | TGCGCCAGCAGCCAAGTCCTGGACCCGAGCTCCTACGAGCAGTACTTC | CASSQVLDPSSYEQYF
TRBJ1-5 | . | TRBV20-1 | . | TGCAGTGCTACACTTAGAGTCGGGGGCAATCAGCCCCAGCATTTT | CSATLRVGGNQPQHF
TRBJ1-1 | . | TRBV20-1 | . | TGCAGTGCTAGCAGAGGACGGGACACTGAAGCTTTCTTT | CSASRGRDTEAFF
TRBJ2-1 | . | TRBV12-3/TRBV12-4 | . | TGTGCCAGCAGCATCCTTAGCGAAAGCTCCTACAATGAGCAGTTCTTC | CASSILSESSYNEQFF
TRBJ2-5 | TRBD1 | TRBV28 | . | TGTGCCAGCAGCTCCCCCGGGACAGGGCAAGAGACCCAGTACTTC | CASSSPGTGQETQYF
TRBJ2-7 | . | TRBV20-1 | . | TGCAGTGCTAGAGATCCGGGACTCGCTCCCTACGAGCAGTACTTC | CSARDPGLAPYEQYF
TRBJ2-1 | . | TRBV12-3/TRBV12-4 | . | TGTGCCAGCAGTTTCTATGGGTGGGGGATAGACTACAATGAGCAGTTCTTC | CASSFYGWGIDYNEQFF
TRBJ2-2 | TRBD2 | TRBV11-2 | . | TGTGCCAGCAGCCCAGGACTAGCAGGAGGGACCGGGGAGCTGTTTTTT | CASSPGLAGGTGELFF
TRBJ2-1 | TRBD2 | TRBV20-1 | . | TGCAGTGCCCTAGGCGGGGGTATAAACAATGAGCAGTTCTTC | CSALGGGINNEQFF
TRBJ2-7 | . | TRBV5-1 | once | TGCGCCAGCAGAGGGACGGCTGCCCCCTACGAGCAGTACTTC | CASRGTAAPYEQYF
TRBJ1-5 | . | TRBV5-1 | . | TGCGCCAGCAGCTACAAGACAGGACCGAATCAGCCCCAGCATTTT | CASSYKTGPNQPQHF
TRBJ2-1 | . | TRBV6-1 | few | TGTGCCAGCAGTGAATCTGATGAGCAGTTCTTC | CASSESDEQFF
TRBJ1-4 | TRBD1 | TRBV2 | . | TGTGCCAGCAGCGGACAGGGGGGAAAACTGTTTTTT | CASSGQGGKLFF
TRBJ2-5 | TRBD2 | TRBV6-1 | . | TGTGCCAGCAGTGATCGGGGGGATGGGGAGACCCAGTACTTC | CASSDRGDGETQYF
TRBJ1-2 | TRBD1 | TRBV3-1 | . | TGTGCCAGCAGCCAGGGGACAGTCGGTGGCTACACCTTC | CASSQGTVGGYTF
TRBJ2-7 | TRBD2 | TRBV27 | . | TGTGCCAGCAGTTTAGGACTAGCTCGTAAGCAGTACTTC | CASSLGLARKQYF
TRBJ2-1 | . | TRBV7-2 | . | TGTGCCAGCAGCTTAGCGAACCAGGGTTACAATGAGCAGTTCTTC | CASSLANQGYNEQFF
TRBJ1-1 | . | TRBV12-3/TRBV12-4 | few | TGTGCCAGCAGTGCCCGGGACCGCAATATTAATGCTGAAGCTTTCTTT | CASSARDRNINAEAFF
TRBJ2-5 | TRBD1 | TRBV5-1 | few | TGCGCCAGCAGCCTTCTCAGGGGGCTTCAAGAGACCCAGTACTTC | CASSLLRGLQETQYF
TRBJ2-1 | . | TRBV27 | . | TGTGCCGGCAGTTCCTCCGCGCACAGGGACAATGAGCAGTTCTTC | CAGSSSAHRDNEQFF
TRBJ1-1 | . | TRBV12-3/TRBV12-4 | . | TGTGCCAGCAGTTTAGAGTGGGAGGAGAACACTGAAGCTTTCTTT | CASSLEWEENTEAFF
TRBJ1-5 | . | TRBV12-3/TRBV12-4 | few | TGTGCCAGCAGTTTACTCCGGACAGATAATCAGCCCCAGCATTTT | CASSLLRTDNQPQHF
TRBJ2-3 | TRBD2 | TRBV4-2 | . | TGTGCCAGCAGCCAAGCCCCACACGGCGGGAGGGGGGGCACAGATACGCAGTATTTT | CASSQAPHGGRGGTDTQYF
TRBJ2-4 | TRBD2 | TRBV20-1 | . | TGCAGTGCCCATCGAGCGGGGATAGCCAAAAACATTCAGTACTTC | CSAHRAGIAKNIQYF
TRBJ1-2 | . | TRBV12-3/TRBV12-4 | many | TGTGCCAGCAGTTTAGTGGGAGCTAACTATGGCTACACCTTC | CASSLVGANYGYTF
TRBJ2-7 | . | TRBV10-2 | . | TGCGCCAGCAGTCCGACTGATCCGTCTCGCGAGCAGTACTTC | CASSPTDPSREQYF
TRBJ2-5 | . | TRBV20-1 | . | TGCAGTGCTAGAGTAGGTGGGGGCCAAGAGACCCAGTACTTC | CSARVGGGQETQYF
TRBJ2-7 | TRBD2 | TRBV20-1 | . | TGCAGTGCGCGACCACTCGCGGGGGGCTACGAGCAGTACTTC | CSARPLAGGYEQYF
TRBJ1-2 | . | TRBV29-1 | . | TGCAGCGTTGAAGATCTGGAAGGGCGCCGCTACACCTTC | CSVEDLEGRRYTF
TRBJ2-5 | . | TRBV29-1 | . | TGCAGCGTCGTCCGGGCCTCTGTCGAGGAGACCCAGTACTTC | CSVVRASVEETQYF
TRBJ2-7 | . | TRBV3-1 | . | TGTGCCAGCAGCCAAGACCTCGGCGGGGACACCTACGAGCAGTACTTC | CASSQDLGGDTYEQYF
TRBJ2-1 | . | TRBV28 | . | TGTGCCAGCAGTGGCAGTAATGAGCAGTTCTTC | CASSGSNEQFF
TRBJ2-1 | TRBD2 | TRBV7-2 | many | TGTGCCAGCAGCCTCACCGGGACTAGCGGACACAATGAGCAGTTCTTC | CASSLTGTSGHNEQFF
TRBJ2-2 | . | TRBV28 | . | TGTGCCAGCAGTTTATACGCAGGGTATATGACCGGGGAGCTGTTTTTT | CASSLYAGYMTGELFF
TRBJ2-3 | . | TRBV20-1 | few | TGCAGTGCTCGTTCTTTAGCCGGGGGGCTTAATACGCAGTATTTT | CSARSLAGGLNTQYF
TRBJ2-7 | . | TRBV5-1 | few | TGCGCCAGCAGTCTAATACAGGGAAGGGGTTCCTACGAGCAGTACTTC | CASSLIQGRGSYEQYF
TRBJ2-3 | TRBD2 | TRBV20-1 | . | TGCAGTGCTAGACTAGCGGGGGCCCTTAGCACAGATACGCAGTATTTT | CSARLAGALSTDTQYF
TRBJ1-2 | . | TRBV20-1 | . | TGCAGTGCTAGAGATCTGGGGGGACCACCACCTGGCTACACCTTC | CSARDLGGPPPGYTF
TRBJ2-1 | TRBD2 | TRBV12-3/TRBV12-4 | . | TGTGCCAGCAGTTTGCCGACTAGCGGGAGTGCTGAGCAGTTCTTC | CASSLPTSGSAEQFF
TRBJ1-5 | . | TRBV7-9 | . | TGTGCCAGCAGCCCGACGGCCGAGAATCAGCCCCAGCATTTT | CASSPTAENQPQHF
TRBJ2-7 | . | TRBV28 | . | TGTGCCAGCAGTTTTACGGCCATCGGCTCCTACGAGCAGTACTTC | CASSFTAIGSYEQYF
TRBJ1-2 | . | TRBV14 | . | TGTGCCAGCAGCCAAGATCGACCTTACTATGGCTACACCTTC | CASSQDRPYYGYTF
TRBJ2-1 | . | TRBV10-3 | . | TGTGCCATCAGTGAGTCGACGATTGATGAGCAGTTCTTC | CAISESTIDEQFF
TRBJ1-1 | . | TRBV10-3 | . | TGTGCCATCAGTGATTACCGGGTCCGGTTGAACACTGAAGCTTTCTTT | CAISDYRVRLNTEAFF
TRBJ1-1 | . | TRBV27 | . | TGTGCCAGCGACTTAAACGGACCCCTCAGGGCCCCTGAAGCTTTCTTT | CASDLNGPLRAPEAFF
TRBJ1-6 | . | TRBV3-1 | . | TGTGCCAGCAGCCAAGATGGCCCTTATAATCCACCCCTCCACTTT | CASSQDGPYNPPLHF
TRBJ2-6 | . | TRBV20-1 | . | TGCAGTGCAAAGTTGGGGGCCCAAGCGGCAGGGGCCAACGTCCTGACTTTC | CSAKLGAQAAGANVLTF
TRBJ1-1 | . | TRBV12-3/TRBV12-4 | . | TGTGCCAGCAGTCAGAACCCCGGGATGAGGAAGACTGAAGCTTTCTTT | CASSQNPGMRKTEAFF
TRBJ1-1 | TRBD1 | TRBV15 | . | TGTGCCACCACCAAGGGGGACAGGGCGAACACTGAAGCTTTCTTT | CATTKGDRANTEAFF
TRBJ2-7 | . | TRBV20-1 | few | TGCAGCCCTCGGGCAGGGGAGGGTGGCGAGCAGTACTTC | CSPRAGEGGEQYF